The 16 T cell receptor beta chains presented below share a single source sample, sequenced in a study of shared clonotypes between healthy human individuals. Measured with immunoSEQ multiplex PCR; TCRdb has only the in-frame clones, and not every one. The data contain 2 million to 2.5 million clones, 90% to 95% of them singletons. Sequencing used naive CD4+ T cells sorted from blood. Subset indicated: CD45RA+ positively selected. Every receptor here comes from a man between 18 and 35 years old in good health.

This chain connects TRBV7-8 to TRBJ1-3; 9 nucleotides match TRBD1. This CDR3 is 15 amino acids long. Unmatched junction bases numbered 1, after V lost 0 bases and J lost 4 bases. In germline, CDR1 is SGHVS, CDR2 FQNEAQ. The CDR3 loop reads CASSLATGGGNTIYF. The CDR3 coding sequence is TGTGCCAGCAGCTTAGCCACAGGGGGCGGAAACACCATATATTTT.

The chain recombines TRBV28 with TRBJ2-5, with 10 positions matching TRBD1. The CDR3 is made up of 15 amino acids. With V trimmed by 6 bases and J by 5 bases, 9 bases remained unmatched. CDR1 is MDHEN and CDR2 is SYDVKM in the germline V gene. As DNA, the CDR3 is TGTGCCAGCAGAGGAGGGGGGACAGGGGTGGAGACCCAGTACTTC. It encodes CASRGGGTGVETQYF.

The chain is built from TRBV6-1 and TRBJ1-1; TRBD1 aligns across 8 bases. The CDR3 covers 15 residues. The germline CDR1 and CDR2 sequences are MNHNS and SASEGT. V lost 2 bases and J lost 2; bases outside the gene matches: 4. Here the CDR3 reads CASSEFDRGNTEAFF. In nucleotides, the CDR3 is TGTGCCAGCAGTGAATTTGACAGGGGAAACACTGAAGCTTTCTTT.

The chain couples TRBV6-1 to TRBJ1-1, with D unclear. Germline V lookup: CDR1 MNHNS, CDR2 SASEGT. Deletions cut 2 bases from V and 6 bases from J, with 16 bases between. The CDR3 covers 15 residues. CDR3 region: CASSEKRDSRPEAFF. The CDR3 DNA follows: TGTGCCAGCAGTGAAAAACGGGATAGTCGGCCTGAAGCTTTCTTT.

CDR3 nucleotide sequence: TGTGCCAGCAGTAGAACCGGGACGAAAAGCTCCTACGAGCAGTACTTC. It specifies CASSRTGTKSSYEQYF. This chain uses TRBV27 with TRBJ2-7; the D gene could be TRBD1 or TRBD2 (5 bases each). The CDR3 consists of 16 residues. V lost 5 bases, J lost 0 bases, and 17 bases lay in between. Germline CDR1 and CDR2: MNHEY and SMNVEV (reference sequence).

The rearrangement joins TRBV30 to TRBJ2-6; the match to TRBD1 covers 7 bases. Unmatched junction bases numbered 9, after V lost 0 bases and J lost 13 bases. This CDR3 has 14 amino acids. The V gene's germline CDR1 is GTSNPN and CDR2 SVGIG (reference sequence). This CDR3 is CAWSVGTEDGVLTF. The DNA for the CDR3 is TGTGCCTGGAGTGTAGGGACAGAGGACGGTGTCCTGACTTTC.

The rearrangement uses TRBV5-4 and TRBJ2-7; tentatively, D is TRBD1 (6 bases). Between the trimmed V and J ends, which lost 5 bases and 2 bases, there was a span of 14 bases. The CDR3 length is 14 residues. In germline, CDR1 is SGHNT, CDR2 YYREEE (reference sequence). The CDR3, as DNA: TGTGCCAGCAGTTTAACAGGGTCCCCCTACGAGCAGTACTTC. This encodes CASSLTGSPYEQYF.

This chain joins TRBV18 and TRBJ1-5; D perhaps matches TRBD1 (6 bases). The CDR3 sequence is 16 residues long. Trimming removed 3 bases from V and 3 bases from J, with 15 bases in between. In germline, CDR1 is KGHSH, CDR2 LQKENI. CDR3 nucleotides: TGTGCCAGCTCACCCTGGGGGGGCGGAATCAATCAGCCCCAGCATTTT. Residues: CASSPWGGGINQPQHF.

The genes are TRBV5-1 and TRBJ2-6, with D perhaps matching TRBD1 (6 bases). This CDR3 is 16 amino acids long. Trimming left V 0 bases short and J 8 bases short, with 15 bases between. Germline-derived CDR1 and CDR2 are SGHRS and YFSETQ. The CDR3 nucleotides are TGCGCCAGCAGCTTGGATCACAGGGAAACGCCCAACGTCCTGACTTTC. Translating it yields CASSLDHRETPNVLTF.

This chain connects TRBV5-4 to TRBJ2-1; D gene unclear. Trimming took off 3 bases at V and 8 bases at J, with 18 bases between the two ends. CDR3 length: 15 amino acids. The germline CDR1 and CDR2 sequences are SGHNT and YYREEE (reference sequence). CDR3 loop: CASSSRTPLFDEQFF. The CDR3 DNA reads TGTGCCAGCAGCTCAAGGACGCCGCTTTTTGATGAGCAGTTCTTC.

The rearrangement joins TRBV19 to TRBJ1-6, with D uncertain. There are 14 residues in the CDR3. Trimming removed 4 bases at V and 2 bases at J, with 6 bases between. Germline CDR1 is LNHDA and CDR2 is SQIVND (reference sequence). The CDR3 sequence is CASSTQAYNSPLHF. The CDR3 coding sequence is TGTGCCAGTAGTACTCAGGCCTATAATTCACCCCTCCACTTT.

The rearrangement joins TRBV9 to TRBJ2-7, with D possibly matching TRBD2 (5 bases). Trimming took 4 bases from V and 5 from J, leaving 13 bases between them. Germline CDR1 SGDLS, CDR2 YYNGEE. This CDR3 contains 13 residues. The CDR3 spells CASSPQSRDEQYF. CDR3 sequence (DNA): TGTGCCAGCAGCCCCCAATCGAGGGACGAGCAGTACTTC.

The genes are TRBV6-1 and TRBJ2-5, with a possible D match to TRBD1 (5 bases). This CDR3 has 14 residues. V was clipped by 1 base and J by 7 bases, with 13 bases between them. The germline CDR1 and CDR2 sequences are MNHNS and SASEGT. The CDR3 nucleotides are TGTGCCAGCAGTGAAGGGCACAGGCTGGCGACCCAGTACTTC. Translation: CASSEGHRLATQYF.

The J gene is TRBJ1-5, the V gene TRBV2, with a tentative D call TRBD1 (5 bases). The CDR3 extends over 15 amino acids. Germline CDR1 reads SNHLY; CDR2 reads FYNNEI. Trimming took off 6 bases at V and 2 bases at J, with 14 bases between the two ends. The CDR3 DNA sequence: TGTGCCAGCAGCAGGGACGCCGGGGGCAATCAGCCCCAGCATTTT. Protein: CASSRDAGGNQPQHF.

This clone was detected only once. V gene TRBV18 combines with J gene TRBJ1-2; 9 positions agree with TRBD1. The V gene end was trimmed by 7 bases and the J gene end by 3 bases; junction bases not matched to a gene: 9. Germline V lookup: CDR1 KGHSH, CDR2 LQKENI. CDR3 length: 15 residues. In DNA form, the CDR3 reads TGTGCCAGCTTACCGGGACAGGGTTTCGACTATGGCTACACCTTC. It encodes CASLPGQGFDYGYTF.

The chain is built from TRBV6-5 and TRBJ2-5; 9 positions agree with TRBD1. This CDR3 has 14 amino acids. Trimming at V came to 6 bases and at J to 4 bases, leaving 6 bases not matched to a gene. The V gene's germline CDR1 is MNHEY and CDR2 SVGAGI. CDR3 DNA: TGTGCCAGCAGCCGACAGGGGGTCGGAGAGACCCAGTACTTC. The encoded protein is CASSRQGVGETQYF.